This passage covers 24 T cell receptor beta chains from one sample sequenced in a study of blood T cell repertoires in COVID-19. Clones were sequenced by immunoSEQ multiplex PCR, and TCRdb holds only the in-frame ones, with some missing. The table shows approximately 50,000 clones, with around nine tenths occurring only once. Specimen: peripheral blood. The receptors shown here come from a middle-aged man with acute or convalescent COVID-19.

This chain uses TRBV6-2 or TRBV6-3 with TRBJ2-7; maybe TRBD1 (6 bases). CDR1 MNHEY and CDR2 SVGEGT come from the germline V gene. This CDR3 contains 13 residues. The ends were cut back, 6 bases at V and 3 bases at J, with 12 bases in the middle. CDR3 in amino acids: CASSRRDNYEQYF. CDR3 nucleotides: TGTGCCAGCAGCAGACGGGACAACTACGAGCAGTACTTC.

This sequence joins TRBV5-6 and TRBJ2-7, with 8 bases fitting TRBD1. Germline CDR1 SGHDT, CDR2 YYEEEE. This CDR3 comprises 17 residues. With 0 bases clipped from V and 1 base from J, the junction kept 9 bases outside the gene matches. As DNA, the CDR3 is TGTGCCAGCAGCTTGGAGATCGGACAGGGTGGGTCCTACGAGCAGTACTTC. This gives the protein CASSLEIGQGGSYEQYF.

The chain recombines TRBV6-2 or TRBV6-3 with TRBJ1-2; 9 positions match TRBD1. With 5 bases clipped from V and 6 bases from J, the junction kept 4 bases outside the gene matches. From germline, CDR1 is MNHEY and CDR2 SVGEGT. This CDR3 has 13 residues. This CDR3 is CASSPDRGNGYTF. CDR3 bases: TGTGCCAGCAGTCCGGACAGGGGAAATGGCTACACCTTC.

This clone was seen more than once but under ten times. The CDR3 DNA is TGTGCCAGCAGCTTAGCTTCTATCCATGAGCAGTTCTTC. Its protein is CASSLASIHEQFF. The V and J genes are TRBV7-8 and TRBJ2-1; D is unresolved. The CDR3 totals 13 residues. Trimming took off 0 bases at V and 8 bases at J, with 8 bases between the two ends. Germline values: CDR1 SGHVS, CDR2 FQNEAQ.

DNA of the CDR3: TGTGCCAGCATTACGGGGTTGAGACCCCGGGACACCGGGGAGCTGTTTTTT. This codes for CASITGLRPRDTGELFF. The chain is built from TRBV28 and TRBJ2-2; D is perhaps TRBD2 (5 bases). V gave up 7 bases and J gave up 3 bases, with 21 bases separating them. Germline V CDR1 and CDR2: MDHEN, SYDVKM. This CDR3 is 17 amino acids long.

The genes are TRBV3-1 (or the pseudogene TRBV3-2) and TRBJ1-4; D unresolved. The CDR3 length is 12 residues. V was shortened by 4 bases and J by 6 bases, with 6 bases between the two germline ends. Germline CDR1 LGHDT, CDR2 YNNKEL (reference sequence). The CDR3 region is CASSRVDEKLFF. In nucleotides, the CDR3 is TGTGCCAGCAGCCGAGTCGATGAAAAACTGTTTTTT.

This clone appeared a single time. The chain joins TRBV7-2 to TRBJ2-7; D remains unclear. V was shortened by 5 bases and J by 2 bases, with 10 bases between the two germline ends. CDR3 size: 13 residues. Germline V gives CDR1 SGHTA, CDR2 FQGNSA. This CDR3 reads CASSLDNAYEQYF. CDR3 DNA sequence: TGTGCCAGCAGCCTAGACAACGCCTACGAGCAGTACTTC.

This chain links TRBV5-4 with TRBJ2-2; weak D call: TRBD2 (6 bases). This CDR3 spans 14 amino acids. Germline loops: CDR1 SGHNT, CDR2 YYREEE (reference sequence). The V gene lost 4 bases and the J gene lost 6 bases, with 13 bases spanning the gap. Here the CDR3 DNA reads TGTGCCAGCAGCACGAACGGGGGTTCCGGGGAGCTGTTTTTT. This encodes CASSTNGGSGELFF.

The gene calls are TRBV11-2 and TRBJ2-1; TRBD1 aligns across 7 bases. The germline CDR1 and CDR2 sequences are SGHAT and FQNNGV. This CDR3 is 15 amino acids long. V gave up 6 bases and J gave up 2 bases; unmatched junction bases: 7. CDR3 coding DNA: TGTGCCAGCAGGCAACAGGGGAAGGCCTACAATGAGCAGTTCTTC. Residues: CASRQQGKAYNEQFF.

A single count supports this clone. V is TRBV5-1 and J is TRBJ1-2; 7 nucleotides align to TRBD1. The CDR3 covers 14 residues. Germline V gene lookup returns CDR1 SGHRS and CDR2 YFSETQ. J was trimmed by 4 bases and V by 4 bases; bases with no gene match: 7. The DNA for the CDR3 is TGCGCCAGCAGCATAGGACAGGACGGCTATGGCTACACCTTC. Amino acids: CASSIGQDGYGYTF.

In its sample, this clone was seen once. J is TRBJ2-7 and V is TRBV19, with D possibly matching TRBD2 (6 bases). The CDR3 runs 15 residues. V lost 1 base and J 2 bases, leaving 12 bases between the germline ends. Germline loops: CDR1 LNHDA, CDR2 SQIVND (reference sequence). The CDR3 coding sequence is TGTGCCAGTAGTATAGGTTTAGCGGCTACCTACGAGCAGTACTTC. Amino acids: CASSIGLAATYEQYF.

This clone was recorded once. This chain connects TRBV3-1 (or the pseudogene TRBV3-2) to TRBJ2-2; D may be TRBD2 (6 bases). The CDR3 sequence is 16 residues long. V shed 4 bases and J shed 1 base, with 13 bases lying between them. Per germline, CDR1 LGHDT and CDR2 YNNKEL (reference sequence). The CDR3 loop is CASSLRDSGNTGELFF. The DNA for the CDR3 is TGTGCCAGCAGCCTACGGGATAGCGGGAACACCGGGGAGCTGTTTTTT.

The chain combines TRBV24-1 with TRBJ1-1; 8 nucleotides match TRBD1. The germline CDR1 and CDR2 sequences are KGHDR and SFDVKD. Trimming cost V 3 bases and J 4 bases; bases outside gene matches: 6. This CDR3 is built from 15 residues. The CDR3: CATSDPDRDGTEAFF. The CDR3 DNA sequence: TGTGCCACCAGTGATCCGGACAGGGACGGCACTGAAGCTTTCTTT.

The CDR3 bases are TGTGCCAGCAGCCTCCTGGAGGAAGCCAAAAACATTCAGTACTTC. As protein: CASSLLEEAKNIQYF. The gene calls are TRBV5-4 and TRBJ2-4; tentatively, D is TRBD2 (5 bases). CDR1 and CDR2 from the germline V gene are SGHNT and YYREEE (reference sequence). CDR3 length equals 15 residues. Trimming cost V 4 bases and J 0 bases, with 11 bases left between them. The full variable domain, its missing parts supplied by reference TRBV5-4 and TRBJ2-4, is ETGVTQSPTHLIKTRGQQVTLRCSSQSGHNTVSWYQQALGQGPQFIFQYYREEENGRGNFPPRFSGLQFPNYSSELNVNALELDDSALYLCASSLLEEAKNIQYFGAGTRLSVL.

V gene TRBV9 combines with J gene TRBJ2-1; 8 nucleotides align to TRBD1. Germline CDR1 reads SGDLS; CDR2 reads YYNGEE. Trimming removed 0 bases from V and 2 bases from J; junction bases left unmatched: 1. The CDR3 is made up of 15 amino acids. CDR3 region: CASSVEGQAYNEQFF. For the CDR3, the DNA is TGTGCCAGCAGCGTAGAGGGACAGGCCTACAATGAGCAGTTCTTC. The variable domain in full, with the rest retrieved from reference TRBV9 and TRBJ2-1, is DSGVTQTPKHLITATGQRVTLRCSPRSGDLSVYWYQQSLDQGLQFLIQYYNGEERAKGNILERFSAQQFPDLHSELNLSSLELGDSALYFCASSVEGQAYNEQFFGPGTRLTVL.

The chain uses TRBV5-4 and TRBJ1-4; D remains unclear. This CDR3 contains 15 residues. V gave up 5 bases and J gave up 3 bases, with 14 bases separating them. The germline V gene encodes CDR1 SGHNT and CDR2 YYREEE (reference sequence). CDR3 DNA sequence: TGTGCCAGCAGAGAATCTGGTCGGTCTAATGAAAAACTGTTTTTT. It codes for CASRESGRSNEKLFF.

This clone came up once. This rearrangement joins TRBV11-2 to TRBJ2-1, with a tentative D call TRBD1 (6 bases). There are 15 residues in the CDR3. The V end lost 0 bases, the J end lost 0 bases, and 6 bases lay between the germline ends. In germline, CDR1 is SGHAT, CDR2 FQNNGV. The chain's CDR3 is CASSLDRGSYNEQFF. CDR3 DNA: TGTGCCAGCAGCTTAGACAGGGGCTCCTACAATGAGCAGTTCTTC.

The chain combines TRBV7-9 with TRBJ1-2; D gene unclear. The germline V gene encodes CDR1 SEHNR and CDR2 FQNEAQ (reference sequence). CDR3 length: 15 residues. Trimming left V 0 bases short and J 3 bases short, with 11 bases between. CDR3 in amino acids: CASSLAKVGHYGYTF. The CDR3 coding sequence is TGTGCCAGCAGCTTAGCGAAGGTGGGCCACTATGGCTACACCTTC.

The J gene is TRBJ2-7, the V gene TRBV5-4, with 9 nucleotides matching TRBD1. This CDR3 is 14 amino acids long. CDR1 SGHNT and CDR2 YYREEE come from the germline V gene (reference sequence). J gave up 3 bases and V 4 bases, and 5 bases lay outside the gene matches. The CDR3 sequence: CASSPGTGNYEQYF. CDR3 DNA: TGTGCCAGCAGCCCGGGGACAGGGAACTACGAGCAGTACTTC. Together with reference TRBV5-4 and TRBJ2-7, the CDR3 gives the full variable domain: ETGVTQSPTHLIKTRGQQVTLRCSSQSGHNTVSWYQQALGQGPQFIFQYYREEENGRGNFPPRFSGLQFPNYSSELNVNALELDDSALYLCASSPGTGNYEQYFGPGTRLTVT.

This chain connects TRBV6-5 to TRBJ1-5; D perhaps matches TRBD1 (6 bases). The germline V and J ends were trimmed by 8 bases and 3 bases, with 17 bases remaining between them. The CDR3 contains 15 residues. Germline CDR1 is MNHEY and CDR2 is SVGAGI. Written as DNA, the CDR3 is TGTGCCAGCTGGGGTTATGGACAGCCCAATCAGCCCCAGCATTTT. Protein: CASWGYGQPNQPQHF.

This clone was picked up one time. The gene calls are TRBV10-3 and TRBJ1-5; TRBD1 matches at 8 bases. The CDR3 has 14 amino acids. Looked up from germline, CDR1 is ENHRY and CDR2 is SYGVKD. V lost 5 bases, J lost 2 bases, and 2 bases stayed unmatched. The CDR3 spells CAISMDRGNQPQHF. The CDR3 nucleotides read TGTGCCATCAGTATGGACAGGGGCAATCAGCCCCAGCATTTT.

This chain uses TRBV7-3 with TRBJ1-4; D gene unclear. Germline V gene lookup returns CDR1 SGHTA and CDR2 FQGTGA. The CDR3 has 16 residues. Trimming stripped 3 bases from V and 2 bases from J, with 13 bases between. The CDR3 loop is CASSFNPGRTNEKLFF. The CDR3 DNA reads TGTGCCAGCAGCTTTAACCCGGGGAGGACTAATGAAAAACTGTTTTTT.

The chain employs TRBV4-2 and TRBJ1-1, with D possibly being TRBD1 (6 bases). Trimming shortened V by 0 bases and J by 4 bases, and 15 bases separated the two germline ends. Germline V gene lookup returns CDR1 LGHNA and CDR2 YNFKEQ. The CDR3 sequence is 16 residues long. The chain's CDR3 is CASSQDSNRAGTEAFF. The CDR3 DNA reads as TGTGCCAGCAGCCAAGATTCCAACAGGGCGGGCACTGAAGCTTTCTTT.

This rearrangement joins TRBV5-6 to TRBJ1-5; 7 nucleotides align to TRBD1. CDR1 and CDR2 from the germline V gene are SGHDT and YYEEEE. V dropped 5 bases and J dropped 8; count of bases not matched to a gene: 7. The CDR3 covers 13 residues. The CDR3 nucleotides are TGTGCCAGCAGTAAACAGGGGTGGGAGCCCCAGCATTTT. Protein: CASSKQGWEPQHF.